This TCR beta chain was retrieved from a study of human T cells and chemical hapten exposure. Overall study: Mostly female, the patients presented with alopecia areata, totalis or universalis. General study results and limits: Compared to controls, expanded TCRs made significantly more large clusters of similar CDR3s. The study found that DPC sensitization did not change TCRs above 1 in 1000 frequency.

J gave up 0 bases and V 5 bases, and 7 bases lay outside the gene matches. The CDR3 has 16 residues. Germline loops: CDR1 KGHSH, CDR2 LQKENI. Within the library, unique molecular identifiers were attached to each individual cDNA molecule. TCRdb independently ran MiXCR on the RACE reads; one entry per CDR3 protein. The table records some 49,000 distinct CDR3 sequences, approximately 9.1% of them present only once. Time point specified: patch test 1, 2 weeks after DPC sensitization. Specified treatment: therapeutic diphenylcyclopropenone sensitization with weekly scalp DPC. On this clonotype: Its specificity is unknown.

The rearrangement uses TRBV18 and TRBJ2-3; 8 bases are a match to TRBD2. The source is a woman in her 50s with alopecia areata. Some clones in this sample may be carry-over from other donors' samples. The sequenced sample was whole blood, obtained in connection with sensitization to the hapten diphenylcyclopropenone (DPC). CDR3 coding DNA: TGTGCCAGCTCATCGACTCCTAGCGGGAGCACAGATACGCAGTATTTT. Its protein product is CASSSTPSGSTDTQYF.